One sample yielded the 28 T cell receptor beta chains listed below, sequenced in a study of spatial heterogeneity in lung cancer. MiXCR, run by TCRdb on the 5' RACE reads, gives a single entry per CDR3 protein. The table has tens of thousands of distinct CDR3 sequences, approximately 5.9% seen once; the top ten hold 20% to 25%. As to time point: blood at routine non-recurrence follow-up after resection. The source material was PBMCs, sampled at follow-up. The source of these receptors is a female donor with early-stage non-small cell lung cancer.

This clonotype was detected many times. The V call is TRBV20-1, the J call TRBJ2-2; 7 positions agree with TRBD1. The J segment lost 2 bases and the V segment lost 2 bases, leaving 11 bases of the junction unmatched. CDR1 is DFQATT and CDR2 is SNEGSKA in the germline V gene (reference sequence). This CDR3 contains 17 residues. CDR3 sequence (DNA): TGCAGTGCTAGAACACTGACAGGGCACACCAACACCGGGGAGCTGTTTTTT. Protein sequence: CSARTLTGHTNTGELFF.

By share, this clonotype ranks as medium-sized. This rearrangement joins TRBV7-3 to TRBJ2-1; 9 nucleotides agree with TRBD2. Germline CDR1 SGHTA, CDR2 FQGTGA. The CDR3 spans 14 residues. After removal of 5 bases from V and 8 bases from J, the junction contained 7 bases not matched to a gene. The CDR3 DNA follows: TGTGCCAGCAGCCTCGGGACTAGCTCGCATGAGCAGTTCTTC. This sequence encodes CASSLGTSSHEQFF.

In its sample, this clonotype was seen many times. The V call is TRBV28, the J call TRBJ2-1; 7 nucleotides match TRBD2. V dropped 6 bases and J dropped 9; count of bases not matched to a gene: 14. Germline V gives CDR1 MDHEN, CDR2 SYDVKM. This CDR3 comprises 15 residues. CDR3 protein: CASRTGLEPTGEQFF. The CDR3 coding sequence is TGTGCCAGCAGAACCGGACTAGAGCCTACGGGTGAGCAGTTCTTC.

This clonotype was observed a few times. The chain's CDR3 is CSASGETSYGYTF. The DNA for the CDR3 is TGCAGTGCTAGTGGGGAGACCTCCTATGGCTACACCTTC. V usage is TRBV20-1 and J usage is TRBJ1-2; D is unclear. Trimming shortened V by 3 bases and J by 4 bases, and 12 bases separated the two germline ends. This CDR3 has 13 residues. Germline V CDR1 and CDR2: DFQATT, SNEGSKA (reference sequence).

This clonotype rates as medium-sized. This rearrangement joins TRBV10-3 to TRBJ2-1; TRBD2 aligns across 11 bases. V lost 3 bases, J lost 10 bases, and 11 bases stayed unmatched. The germline gives CDR1 ENHRY, CDR2 SYGVKD. This CDR3 is built from 16 residues. The CDR3 here is CAISELTSGSRSEQFF. The CDR3, as DNA: TGTGCCATCAGTGAACTCACTAGCGGGAGTAGATCCGAGCAGTTCTTC.

The V and J genes are TRBV28 and TRBJ1-2; a weak D match, TRBD1 (5 bases). V was cut by 4 bases and J by 8 bases, with 11 bases left in between. This CDR3 has 12 amino acids. Germline V CDR1 and CDR2: MDHEN, SYDVKM. The CDR3 loop is CASSSGARGYTF. As DNA, the CDR3 is TGTGCCAGCAGTTCCGGGGCGCGGGGCTACACCTTC.

The chain joins TRBV20-1 to TRBJ2-3, with a possible D match to TRBD2 (6 bases). Germline lookup yields CDR1 DFQATT and CDR2 SNEGSKA (reference sequence). V gave up 5 bases and J gave up 5 bases, with 17 bases separating them. There are 14 residues in the CDR3. The CDR3 bases are TGCAGTGCTCGCGTCCCGGGGGTCGTAGATACGCAGTATTTT. It is translated as CSARVPGVVDTQYF.

CDR3 sequence (DNA): TGTGCCAGCAGCTCCGGAGGACAGGGGGTTAATCCTTACGAGCAGTACTTC. Protein product: CASSSGGQGVNPYEQYF. This chain links TRBV7-9 with TRBJ2-7, with 10 nucleotides matching TRBD1. The junction had 13 bases not matched to a gene; V was cut back by 4 bases and J by 4 bases. The CDR3 has 17 amino acids. Germline V gene sequence: CDR1 SEHNR, CDR2 FQNEAQ (reference sequence).

This clonotype occurred a few times. The chain combines TRBV29-1 with TRBJ1-4; possible D gene TRBD1, 5 bases. This CDR3 contains 12 residues. Trimming pared 4 bases from V and 6 bases from J, leaving 9 bases between. In germline, CDR1 is SQVTM, CDR2 ANQGSEA. The CDR3 is CSVGRVDEKLFF. The CDR3 DNA reads as TGCAGCGTTGGCAGGGTAGATGAAAAACTGTTTTTT.

In this sample, this clonotype turned up many times. This chain connects TRBV11-1 to TRBJ2-5; no definite D call. The CDR3 has 16 amino acids. Trimming removed 1 base at V and 5 bases at J, with 17 bases between. The germline V gene has CDR1 SGHAT and CDR2 FQDESV (reference sequence). The CDR3 DNA reads TGTGCCAGCAGCTTAGAGGTAGGACGCACCACGGAGACCCAGTACTTC. It translates to CASSLEVGRTTETQYF.

This clonotype was seen many times. The V call is TRBV28, the J call TRBJ2-7; unclear D gene. Germline V gives CDR1 MDHEN, CDR2 SYDVKM. This CDR3 has 11 amino acids. V lost 5 bases and J lost 6, with 8 bases in between. This chain's CDR3 is CASSRSGEQYF. The DNA for the CDR3 is TGTGCCAGCAGTCGCTCGGGCGAGCAGTACTTC.

This clonotype appeared many times. This chain links TRBV6-1 with TRBJ2-7; 14 bases map to TRBD2. CDR3 length: 14 amino acids. Germline values: CDR1 MNHNS, CDR2 SASEGT. The junction had 0 bases not matched to a gene; V was cut back by 6 bases and J by 2 bases. The CDR3: CASRTSGRAYEQYF. In nucleotides, the CDR3 is TGTGCCAGCAGGACTAGCGGGAGGGCCTACGAGCAGTACTTC.

This clonotype has a count of ten or more. This chain joins TRBV9 and TRBJ2-7; D could derive from TRBD1 or TRBD2 (5 bases each). CDR3 length equals 15 residues. Trimming removed 4 bases from V and 6 bases from J, with 20 bases in between. Germline V gives CDR1 SGDLS, CDR2 YYNGEE. CDR3 region: CASSPRGALQSEQYF. Written as DNA, the CDR3 is TGTGCCAGCAGCCCCCGGGGCGCTTTACAATCCGAGCAGTACTTC.

The gene calls are TRBV7-2 and TRBJ2-1, with 14 bases aligning to TRBD2. The junction had 8 bases not matched to a gene; V was cut back by 5 bases and J by 8 bases. This CDR3 has 16 residues. Germline CDR1 reads SGHTA; CDR2 reads FQGNSA. In DNA, the CDR3 is TGTGCCAGCAGCGTACAGGGGACTAGCGGGAGCCATGAGCAGTTCTTC. Amino acid sequence: CASSVQGTSGSHEQFF. Full variable domain (missing parts from reference TRBV7-2 and TRBJ2-1): GAGVSQSPSNKVTEKGKDVELRCDPISGHTALYWYRQSLGQGLEFLIYFQGNSAPDKSGLPSDRFSAERTGGSVSTLTIQRTQQEDSAVYLCASSVQGTSGSHEQFFGPGTRLTVL.

This clonotype was observed many times. The chain joins TRBV29-1 to TRBJ1-1, with D possibly being TRBD1 (5 bases). V was cut by 8 bases and J by 8 bases, with 24 bases left in between. This CDR3 is built from 14 residues. In germline, CDR1 is SQVTM, CDR2 ANQGSEA. CDR3 sequence (DNA): TGCAGCTCCTCCGGCGGCAGTCAGGGCACAGAAGCTTTCTTT. Protein sequence: CSSSGGSQGTEAFF.

This clonotype is categorized as medium-sized. The chain links TRBV28 to TRBJ2-7; TRBD2 agrees at 7 bases. The V segment lost 5 bases and the J segment 2 bases; nucleotides outside the gene matches: 6. Germline V gene data show CDR1 as MDHEN and CDR2 as SYDVKM. The CDR3 extends over 14 amino acids. The CDR3 region is CASSEQRGTYEQYF. The CDR3, as DNA: TGTGCCAGCAGTGAACAGCGGGGTACCTACGAGCAGTACTTC.

The chain is built from TRBV20-1 and TRBJ2-2, with 9 bases aligning to TRBD2. This CDR3 has 16 residues. V lost 1 base and J lost 2; bases outside the gene matches: 5. CDR1 and CDR2 (germline): DFQATT, SNEGSKA (reference sequence). CDR3 DNA: TGCAGTGCTAGAGTGGCTAGCGGGATTAACACCGGGGAGCTGTTTTTT. It specifies CSARVASGINTGELFF.

This clonotype was seen ten or more times. The chain recombines TRBV6-1 with TRBJ2-3, with 9 bases fitting TRBD2. Germline values: CDR1 MNHNS, CDR2 SASEGT. V dropped 5 bases and J dropped 0; count of bases not matched to a gene: 3. This CDR3 has 15 residues. CDR3 nucleotide sequence: TGTGCCAGCAGTAGACTAGCGGCTAGCACAGATACGCAGTATTTT. Protein sequence: CASSRLAASTDTQYF.

The chain combines TRBV12-3 or TRBV12-4 with TRBJ2-2; no definite D call. The CDR3 is 12 amino acids. V dropped 5 bases and J dropped 7 bases, with 8 bases sitting between them. CDR3 sequence (DNA): TGTGCCAGCAGTCCAGACCACGGGGAGCTGTTTTTT. Residues: CASSPDHGELFF.

This clonotype has ten or more counts. V gene TRBV20-1 combines with J gene TRBJ2-1; D is possibly TRBD1 (6 bases). CDR3 length equals 13 residues. Between the trimmed V and J ends, which lost 3 bases and 9 bases, there was a span of 15 bases. CDR1 DFQATT and CDR2 SNEGSKA come from the germline V gene (reference sequence). CDR3 sequence (DNA): TGCAGTGCTAGTAGAGAGGGGGTCACTGAGCAGTTCTTC. It is translated as CSASREGVTEQFF.

V is TRBV7-6 and J is TRBJ2-7; TRBD2 matches at 11 bases. Germline V CDR1 and CDR2: SGHVS, FNYEAQ. J was trimmed by 2 bases and V by 4 bases; bases with no gene match: 13. There are 18 residues in the CDR3. The CDR3 here is CASSSTPQTSGATYEQYF. CDR3 coding DNA: TGTGCCAGCAGCTCCACACCCCAGACTAGCGGGGCAACCTACGAGCAGTACTTC. Full variable domain (remainder filled in from reference TRBV7-6 and TRBJ2-7): GAGVSQSPRYKVTKRGQDVALRCDPISGHVSLYWYRQALGQGPEFLTYFNYEAQQDKSGLPNDRFSAERPEGSISTLTIQRTEQRDSAMYRCASSSTPQTSGATYEQYFGPGTRLTVT.

This clonotype has a count of ten or more. The J gene is TRBJ2-7, the V gene TRBV10-3; no clear D. The V and J ends lost 3 bases and 0 bases respectively, with 9 bases between them. Germline values: CDR1 ENHRY, CDR2 SYGVKD. This CDR3 contains 14 residues. The CDR3 region has the DNA TGTGCCATCAGTGATGGTCAGGCCTCCTACGAGCAGTACTTC. The encoded protein is CAISDGQASYEQYF.

This clonotype was seen repeatedly, ten times or more. The genes are TRBV18 and TRBJ2-5, with D tentatively TRBD2 (6 bases). Trimming left V 3 bases short and J 4 bases short, with 9 bases between. There are 13 residues in the CDR3. The V gene's germline CDR1 is KGHSH and CDR2 LQKENI. The DNA for the CDR3 is TGTGCCAGCTCACCCCGGGGAGGAGAGACCCAGTACTTC. The encoded protein is CASSPRGGETQYF. The full variable domain, with the rest looked up from reference TRBV18 and TRBJ2-5, is NAGVMQNPRHLVRRRGQEARLRCSPMKGHSHVYWYRQLPEEGLKFMVYLQKENIIDESGMPKERFSAEFPKEGPSILRIQQVVRGDSAAYFCASSPRGGETQYFGPGTRLLVL.

This clonotype was observed many times. The genes are TRBV5-1 and TRBJ2-7, with TRBD1 matching 10 bases. The length of the CDR3 is 14 residues. V lost 2 bases, J lost 7 bases, and 6 bases stayed unmatched. Germline assignment: CDR1 SGHRS and CDR2 YFSETQ. CDR3 sequence (DNA): TGCGCCAGCAGCTTTGGGACAGGGGCCTGGGAGCAGTACTTC. Translated, it gives CASSFGTGAWEQYF.

Ten or more counts support this clonotype. The V and J genes are TRBV4-3 and TRBJ2-2, with 13 positions matching TRBD2. V was clipped by 2 bases and J by 0 bases; unmatched bases: 15. CDR1 is LGHNA and CDR2 is YSLEER in the germline V gene. The CDR3 has 22 amino acids. CDR3 amino acids: CASSQRSSTGTSGAPNTGELFF. The CDR3 region has the DNA TGCGCCAGCAGCCAAAGGTCTTCAACCGGGACTAGCGGGGCCCCGAACACCGGGGAGCTGTTTTTT.

Many counts were recorded for this clonotype. The chain joins TRBV7-8 to TRBJ1-2; a possible D gene is TRBD1 (6 bases). The ends were cut back, 5 bases at V and 4 bases at J, with 11 bases in the middle. Germline V gene lookup returns CDR1 SGHVS and CDR2 FQNEAQ. The CDR3 runs to 13 residues. The CDR3 here is CASSVQGAYGYTF. CDR3 nucleotide sequence: TGTGCCAGCAGCGTACAGGGAGCCTATGGCTACACCTTC.

In its sample, this clonotype was seen many times. The chain joins TRBV28 to TRBJ2-1, with D perhaps matching TRBD2 (5 bases). The germline V gene encodes CDR1 MDHEN and CDR2 SYDVKM. The CDR3 totals 15 residues. The germline V and J ends were trimmed by 6 bases and 2 bases, with 14 bases remaining between them. The CDR3 is CASSFTRLTYNEQFF. The CDR3 DNA follows: TGTGCCAGCAGCTTTACTAGGTTAACCTACAATGAGCAGTTCTTC.

This clonotype appeared many times. The chain uses TRBV5-8 and TRBJ1-6; possibly TRBD1 for D (5 bases). The germline V gene has CDR1 SGHTS and CDR2 YDEGEE. CDR3 size: 15 residues. V dropped 3 bases and J dropped 4 bases, with 11 bases sitting between them. The CDR3 nucleotides read TGTGCCAGCAGCTCCAATGAGGGGTATAATTCACCCCTCCACTTT. It encodes CASSSNEGYNSPLHF.